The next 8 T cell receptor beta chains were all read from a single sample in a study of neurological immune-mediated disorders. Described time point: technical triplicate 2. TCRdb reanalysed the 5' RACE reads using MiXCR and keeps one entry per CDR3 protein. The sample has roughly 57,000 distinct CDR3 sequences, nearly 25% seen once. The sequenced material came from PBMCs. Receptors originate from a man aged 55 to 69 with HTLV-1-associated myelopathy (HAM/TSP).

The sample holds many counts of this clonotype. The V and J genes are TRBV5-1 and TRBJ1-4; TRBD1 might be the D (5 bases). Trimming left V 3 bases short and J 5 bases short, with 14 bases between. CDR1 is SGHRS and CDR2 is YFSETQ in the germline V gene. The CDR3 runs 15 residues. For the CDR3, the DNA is TGCGCCAGCAGCTCGGACGGGGGTGCGAATGAAAAACTGTTTTTT. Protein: CASSSDGGANEKLFF.

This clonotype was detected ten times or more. CDR3 sequence: CASSILQVDTGELFF. CDR3 bases: TGTGCCAGCAGCATCTTACAGGTCGACACCGGGGAGCTGTTTTTT. V is TRBV5-5 and J is TRBJ2-2; D may be TRBD1 (5 bases). The CDR3 runs 15 residues. Per germline, CDR1 SGHKS and CDR2 YYEKEE (reference sequence). Trimming removed 4 bases from V and 3 bases from J, with 13 bases in between.

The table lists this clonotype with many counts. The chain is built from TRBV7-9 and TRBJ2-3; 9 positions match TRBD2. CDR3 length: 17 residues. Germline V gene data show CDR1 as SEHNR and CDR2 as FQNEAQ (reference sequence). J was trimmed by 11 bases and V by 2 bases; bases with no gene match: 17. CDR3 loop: CASSLFDGTSPLFRQYF. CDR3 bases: TGTGCCAGCAGCTTATTTGATGGGACTAGCCCCCTATTCCGGCAGTATTTT.

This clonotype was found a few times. CDR3 loop: CSVEGLAGEEQFF. DNA for the CDR3: TGCAGCGTCGAGGGACTAGCGGGAGAGGAGCAGTTCTTC. This rearrangement joins TRBV29-1 to TRBJ2-1; 14 bases fit TRBD2. The trim removed 6 bases at V and 10 bases at J, leaving 5 bases unmatched. Germline assignment: CDR1 SQVTM and CDR2 ANQGSEA. This CDR3 comprises 13 residues.

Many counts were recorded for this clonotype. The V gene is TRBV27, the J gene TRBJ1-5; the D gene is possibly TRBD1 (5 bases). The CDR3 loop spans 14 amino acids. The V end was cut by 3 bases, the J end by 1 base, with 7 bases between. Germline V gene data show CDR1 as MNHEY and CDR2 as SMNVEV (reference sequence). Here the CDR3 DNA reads TGTGCCAGCAGTTTCAGACAGAGCAATCAGCCCCAGCATTTT. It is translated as CASSFRQSNQPQHF.

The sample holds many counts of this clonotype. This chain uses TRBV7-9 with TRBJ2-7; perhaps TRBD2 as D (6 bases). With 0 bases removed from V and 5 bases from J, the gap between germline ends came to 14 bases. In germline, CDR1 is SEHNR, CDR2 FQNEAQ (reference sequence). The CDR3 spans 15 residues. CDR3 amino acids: CASSLASGSRNEQYF. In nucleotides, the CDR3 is TGTGCCAGCAGCTTAGCTAGCGGAAGTCGCAACGAGCAGTACTTC.

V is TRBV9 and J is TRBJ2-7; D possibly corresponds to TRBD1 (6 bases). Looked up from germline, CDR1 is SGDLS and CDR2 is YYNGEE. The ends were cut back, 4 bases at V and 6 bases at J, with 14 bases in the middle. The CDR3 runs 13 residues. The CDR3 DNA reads TGTGCCAGCAGCTCCCGACAGGCTGGCGAGCAGTACTTC. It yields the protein CASSSRQAGEQYF.

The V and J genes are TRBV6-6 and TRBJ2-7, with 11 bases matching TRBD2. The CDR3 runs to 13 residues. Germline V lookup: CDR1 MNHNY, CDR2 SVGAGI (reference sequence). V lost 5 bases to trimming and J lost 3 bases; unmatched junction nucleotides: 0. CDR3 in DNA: TGTGCCAGCAGTGGGACTAGCGGCTACGAGCAGTACTTC. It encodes CASSGTSGYEQYF.